These 28 T cell receptor beta chains were sequenced from one sample in a study of cytomegalovirus exposure and HLA in healthy donors. Use of 60 Vbeta and 13 Jbeta primers characterized the PCR. The method was immunoSEQ multiplex PCR; TCRdb's version includes in-frame clones alone and lacks a portion of them. Among approximately 140,000 clones listed, around 79% were seen once. Sequencing was done on a sample of PBMCs. These receptors were obtained from a human donor in good health.

CDR3 amino acids: CATSETSQETQYF. The DNA of the CDR3 is TGTGCCACCAGCGAGACTAGTCAAGAGACCCAGTACTTC. The chain employs TRBV15 and TRBJ2-5; weak D call: TRBD2 (6 bases). V was clipped by 5 bases and J by 2 bases, with 9 bases between them. Looked up from germline, CDR1 is LNHNV and CDR2 is YYDKDF (reference sequence). The CDR3 runs to 13 residues.

The chain carries TRBV11-1 and TRBJ1-1; TRBD1 aligns across 7 bases. Trimming at V came to 8 bases and at J to 7 bases, leaving 7 bases not matched to a gene. This CDR3 is 12 amino acids long. Germline values: CDR1 SGHAT, CDR2 FQDESV (reference sequence). CDR3 amino acids: CASGSQGLEAFF. CDR3 in DNA: TGTGCCAGCGGTTCACAGGGGCTTGAAGCTTTCTTT. Full variable domain (outside the CDR3, taken from reference TRBV11-1 and TRBJ1-1): EAEVAQSPRYKITEKSQAVAFWCDPISGHATLYWYRQILGQGPELLVQFQDESVVDDSQLPKDRFSAERLKGVDSTLKIQPAELGDSAMYLCASGSQGLEAFFGQGTRLTVV.

This clone appeared a single time. The rearrangement uses TRBV6-5 and TRBJ1-5; 10 positions agree with TRBD1. With V trimmed by 5 bases and J by 7 bases, 2 bases remained unmatched. There are 13 residues in the CDR3. In germline, CDR1 is MNHEY, CDR2 SVGAGI. The CDR3 sequence is CASSRTGGQPQHF. The CDR3 nucleotides are TGTGCCAGCAGTCGGACAGGGGGGCAGCCCCAGCATTTT.

The chain recombines TRBV7-7 with TRBJ2-1; D perhaps matches TRBD1 (7 bases). With 2 bases removed from V and 6 bases from J, the gap between germline ends came to 14 bases. The germline V gene has CDR1 SSHAT and CDR2 FNYEAQ (reference sequence). The CDR3 consists of 15 residues. The CDR3 nucleotides are TGTGCCAGCAGCTTAATGGGGCAGGGGGGCAATGAGCAGTTCTTC. As protein: CASSLMGQGGNEQFF.

This chain links TRBV19 with TRBJ1-1; a possible D gene is TRBD1 (6 bases). The CDR3 totals 13 residues. Germline V CDR1 and CDR2: LNHDA, SQIVND (reference sequence). The V and J ends lost 11 bases and 0 bases respectively, with 13 bases between them. The CDR3 spells CASGQKLNTEAFF. Written as DNA, the CDR3 is TGTGCCTCAGGACAGAAACTGAACACTGAAGCTTTCTTT.

V usage is TRBV2 and J usage is TRBJ1-6; D gene ambiguous. The length of the CDR3 is 13 residues. V shed 4 bases and J shed 6 bases, with 7 bases lying between them. In germline, CDR1 is SNHLY, CDR2 FYNNEI. The CDR3 loop is CASSVQSNSPLHF. The CDR3, as DNA: TGTGCCAGCAGTGTGCAGTCTAATTCACCCCTCCACTTT. Drawing the rest from reference TRBV2 and TRBJ1-6, the complete variable domain is EPEVTQTPSHQVTQMGQEVILRCVPISNHLYFYWYRQILGQKVEFLVSFYNNEISEKSEIFDDQFSVERPDGSNFTLKIRSTKLEDSAMYFCASSVQSNSPLHFGNGTRLTVT.

This clone turned up a few times. The rearrangement uses TRBV27 and TRBJ2-7; 7 bases are a match to TRBD1. Germline values: CDR1 MNHEY, CDR2 SMNVEV (reference sequence). The CDR3 extends over 13 amino acids. V trimming: 3 bases; J trimming: 3 bases; junction bases outside the gene matches: 2. Here the CDR3 reads CASSFGTDYEQYF. DNA for the CDR3: TGTGCCAGCAGTTTCGGGACAGACTACGAGCAGTACTTC.

This sequence joins TRBV9 and TRBJ1-1, with 9 bases aligning to TRBD1. The CDR3 totals 15 residues. CDR1 and CDR2 (germline): SGDLS, YYNGEE. V gave up 4 bases and J gave up 4 bases; unmatched junction bases: 8. CDR3 bases: TGTGCCAGCAGCCCGAGGGGACAGGGAGGCACTGAAGCTTTCTTT. Translation gives CASSPRGQGGTEAFF.

The CDR3 sequence is CATSRDLVSGNTIYF. In nucleotides, the CDR3 is TGTGCCACCAGCAGAGATTTAGTCTCTGGAAACACCATATATTTT. The genes are TRBV15 and TRBJ1-3; D is uncertain. With 0 bases removed from V and 0 bases from J, the gap between germline ends came to 6 bases. The CDR3 covers 15 residues. Germline V gene sequence: CDR1 LNHNV, CDR2 YYDKDF (reference sequence).

The rearrangement links TRBV11-2 to TRBJ2-7; D is unclear. CDR1 SGHAT and CDR2 FQNNGV come from the germline V gene. CDR3 length: 14 residues. V was pared by 3 bases and J by 3 bases, with 12 bases between. The CDR3 region is CASSFETTHYEQYF. The CDR3 coding sequence is TGTGCCAGCAGCTTCGAGACAACACACTACGAGCAGTACTTC.

The chain couples TRBV15 to TRBJ2-1, with D possibly matching TRBD2 (6 bases). This CDR3 is 15 amino acids long. Trimming took 2 bases from V and 5 from J, leaving 13 bases between them. Germline CDR1 LNHNV, CDR2 YYDKDF (reference sequence). The CDR3 nucleotides are TGTGCCACCAGCAGACGTCTAGCGAAGAACAATGAGCAGTTCTTC. Translated, it gives CATSRRLAKNNEQFF.

The chain links TRBV9 to TRBJ1-4; possibly TRBD1 for D (6 bases). The CDR3 is 15 residues long. CDR1 and CDR2 (germline): SGDLS, YYNGEE. Trimming stripped 3 bases from V and 0 bases from J, with 9 bases between. In DNA form, the CDR3 reads TGTGCCAGCAGCGGTTCAGGGGCAACTAATGAAAAACTGTTTTTT. Translated: CASSGSGATNEKLFF.

The rearrangement links TRBV30 to TRBJ2-3; 7 bases line up with TRBD2. CDR1 and CDR2 (germline): GTSNPN, SVGIG (reference sequence). This CDR3 has 14 residues. Losses at the gene ends were 0 bases for V and 6 bases for J; bases not matched to a gene: 6. DNA for the CDR3: TGTGCCTGGAGTGTAGGGACTATAGGCGATACGCAGTATTTT. Translated: CAWSVGTIGDTQYF.

The V call is TRBV18, the J call TRBJ2-7; 7 positions match TRBD2. Per the germline V gene, CDR1 is KGHSH and CDR2 is LQKENI. The V gene end was trimmed by 2 bases and the J gene end by 4 bases; junction bases not matched to a gene: 2. The CDR3 contains 13 residues. The CDR3 is CASSPSGDYEQYF. The DNA of the CDR3 is TGTGCCAGCTCACCAAGCGGGGATTACGAGCAGTACTTC.

The chain employs TRBV4-1 and TRBJ2-3; D is unresolved. V lost 0 bases and J lost 3, with 4 bases in between. The CDR3 covers 13 residues. Germline CDR1 is MGHRA and CDR2 is YSYEKL. CDR3 DNA: TGCGCCAGCAGCCAAGAATATACAGATACGCAGTATTTT. It codes for CASSQEYTDTQYF.

The CDR3 reads CASSLAGSTEAFF. In DNA, the CDR3 is TGCGCCAGCAGCTTGGCAGGTTCCACTGAAGCTTTCTTT. The rearrangement uses TRBV5-1 and TRBJ1-1; D remains ambiguous. Germline V gene sequence: CDR1 SGHRS, CDR2 YFSETQ. The CDR3 consists of 13 residues. Deletions cut 0 bases from V and 4 bases from J, with 7 bases between.

This chain uses TRBV15 with TRBJ2-1; TRBD1 aligns across 7 bases. Trimming at V came to 5 bases and at J to 8 bases, leaving 3 bases not matched to a gene. The CDR3 runs to 12 residues. Germline V gives CDR1 LNHNV, CDR2 YYDKDF (reference sequence). The CDR3 region has the DNA TGTGCCACCAGCGGTACAGGGGATGAGCAGTTCTTC. Protein product: CATSGTGDEQFF.

The rearrangement links TRBV7-2 to TRBJ2-1; a possible D gene is TRBD1 (5 bases). Germline V CDR1 and CDR2: SGHTA, FQGNSA. This CDR3 is 14 amino acids long. The V end was cut by 5 bases, the J end by 6 bases, with 14 bases between. DNA for the CDR3: TGTGCCAGCAGCCTACAGGCCGTGATCAATGAGCAGTTCTTC. This translates into CASSLQAVINEQFF.

The chain carries TRBV20-1 and TRBJ2-1; D is possibly TRBD2 (5 bases). The V end was cut by 6 bases, the J end by 10 bases, with 13 bases between. The CDR3 contains 11 residues. Per germline, CDR1 DFQATT and CDR2 SNEGSKA (reference sequence). CDR3 in amino acids: CSALSQREQFF. For the CDR3, the DNA is TGCAGTGCCCTATCCCAGCGGGAGCAGTTCTTC.

The V call is TRBV28, the J call TRBJ2-5, with 8 bases identical to TRBD2. CDR3 size: 15 residues. CDR1 is MDHEN and CDR2 is SYDVKM in the germline V gene. The junction had 8 bases not matched to a gene; V was cut back by 5 bases and J by 3 bases. The CDR3 is CASSPLTSGKETQYF. For the CDR3, the DNA is TGTGCCAGCAGTCCCCTTACTAGCGGAAAAGAGACCCAGTACTTC.

The rearrangement uses TRBV13 and TRBJ2-7, with 9 positions matching TRBD1. The germline gives CDR1 PRHDT, CDR2 FYEKMQ (reference sequence). Trimming removed 5 bases from V and 5 bases from J; junction bases left unmatched: 19. The CDR3 has 18 amino acids. CDR3 in amino acids: CASSHKMIQGAQSNEQYF. The CDR3 region has the DNA TGTGCCAGCAGCCATAAAATGATACAGGGGGCGCAGTCCAACGAGCAGTACTTC. Full variable domain (rest looked up from reference TRBV13 and TRBJ2-7): AAGVIQSPRHLIKEKRETATLKCYPIPRHDTVYWYQQGPGQDPQFLISFYEKMQSDKGSIPDRFSAQQFSDYHSELNMSSLELGDSALYFCASSHKMIQGAQSNEQYFGPGTRLTVT.

The chain carries TRBV2 and TRBJ1-2; maybe TRBD1 (6 bases). This CDR3 is 13 amino acids long. Germline V gene lookup returns CDR1 SNHLY and CDR2 FYNNEI. Between the trimmed V and J ends, which lost 6 bases and 3 bases, there was a span of 11 bases. CDR3 protein: CASRFTGYYGYTF. DNA for the CDR3: TGTGCCAGCAGATTTACAGGGTACTATGGCTACACCTTC.

The chain links TRBV29-1 to TRBJ1-1, with D perhaps TRBD1 (6 bases). The V end was cut by 7 bases, the J end by 4 bases, with 19 bases between. Per the germline V gene, CDR1 is SQVTM and CDR2 is ANQGSEA. CDR3 length: 14 residues. In DNA, the CDR3 is TGCAGCGCCGAAACAGGGCGTAGCTCCACTGAAGCTTTCTTT. It encodes CSAETGRSSTEAFF.

This clone was detected only once. The chain has TRBV25-1 and TRBJ2-1; no clear D gene. The CDR3 has 13 amino acids. Looked up from germline, CDR1 is MGHDK and CDR2 is SYGVNS. V shed 4 bases and J shed 4 bases, with 8 bases lying between them. The CDR3 protein is CASSAPLYNEQFF. The CDR3, as DNA: TGTGCCAGCAGTGCTCCCCTATACAATGAGCAGTTCTTC.

The sample holds a few counts of this clone. The V and J genes are TRBV18 and TRBJ2-5; TRBD2 might be the D (6 bases). Trimming took off 1 base at V and 5 bases at J, with 17 bases between the two ends. This CDR3 has 16 amino acids. Germline V gene data show CDR1 as KGHSH and CDR2 as LQKENI. Here the CDR3 reads CASSPLRAGGGETQYF. The CDR3 DNA reads as TGTGCCAGCTCACCACTCAGGGCTGGAGGAGGGGAGACCCAGTACTTC.

The chain combines TRBV6-5 with TRBJ2-7; a possible D gene is TRBD1 (6 bases). In germline, CDR1 is MNHEY, CDR2 SVGAGI. This CDR3 is 13 amino acids long. V lost 4 bases and J lost 3, with 10 bases in between. The CDR3 reads CASSWDKDYEQYF. Here the CDR3 DNA reads TGTGCCAGCAGTTGGGACAAAGACTACGAGCAGTACTTC.

The chain is built from TRBV6-5 and TRBJ1-1; D unresolved. This CDR3 has 11 amino acids. V lost 4 bases to trimming and J lost 6 bases, with 6 bases between them. Germline V gene lookup returns CDR1 MNHEY and CDR2 SVGAGI. Written as DNA, the CDR3 is TGTGCCAGCAGTTCCCAGGCTGAAGCTTTCTTT. As protein: CASSSQAEAFF.

In its sample, this clone was seen a few times. This chain links TRBV6-1 with TRBJ1-1; possibly TRBD1 for D (6 bases). Germline V CDR1 and CDR2: MNHNS, SASEGT. This CDR3 region has 15 residues. V was trimmed by 6 bases and J by 0 bases, leaving 14 bases between them. The DNA for the CDR3 is TGTGCCAGCAGGGGCCTAGGACAGATGAACACTGAAGCTTTCTTT. Its translation: CASRGLGQMNTEAFF.